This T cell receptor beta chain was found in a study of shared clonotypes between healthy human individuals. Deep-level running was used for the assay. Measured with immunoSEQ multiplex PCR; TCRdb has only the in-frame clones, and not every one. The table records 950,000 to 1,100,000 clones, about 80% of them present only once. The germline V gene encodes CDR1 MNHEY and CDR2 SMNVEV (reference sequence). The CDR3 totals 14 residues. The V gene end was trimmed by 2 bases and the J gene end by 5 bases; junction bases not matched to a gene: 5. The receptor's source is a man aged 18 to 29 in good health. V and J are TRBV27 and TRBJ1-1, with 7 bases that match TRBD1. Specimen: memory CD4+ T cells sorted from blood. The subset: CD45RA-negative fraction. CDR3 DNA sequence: TGTGCCAGCAGTTTAAAGGGGGCTCAAACTGAAGCTTTCTTT. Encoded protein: CASSLKGAQTEAFF.